These 30 T cell receptor beta chains share one sample of origin, sequenced in a study of long-term antiretroviral therapy in people with HIV. Researchers report immunoSEQ v3.0 was run at survey level. Only in-frame clones appear in the TCRdb table, and some are missing; sequencing was by immunoSEQ multiplex PCR. This table has 20,000 to 25,000 clones, roughly 87% appearing once. Sequencing was performed on unsorted PBMCs, taken 0.3 years after starting antiretroviral therapy. The receptor source for this set is a man aged 45-65 years with HIV.

This clone has just a few counts. This sequence joins TRBV9 and TRBJ2-7; D possibly corresponds to TRBD1 (6 bases). This CDR3 is 14 amino acids long. Per the germline V gene, CDR1 is SGDLS and CDR2 is YYNGEE. The germline V and J ends were trimmed by 4 bases and 5 bases, with 16 bases remaining between them. The CDR3 nucleotides read TGTGCCAGCAGCCCTTGGGCAGGGGTCGACGAGCAGTACTTC. Protein: CASSPWAGVDEQYF. Combining the CDR3 with reference TRBV9 and TRBJ2-7 gives the whole variable domain DSGVTQTPKHLITATGQRVTLRCSPRSGDLSVYWYQQSLDQGLQFLIQYYNGEERAKGNILERFSAQQFPDLHSELNLSSLELGDSALYFCASSPWAGVDEQYFGPGTRLTVT.

The chain carries TRBV5-4 and TRBJ2-3, with TRBD2 matching over 7 bases. The CDR3 covers 15 residues. Germline V gives CDR1 SGHNT, CDR2 YYREEE (reference sequence). J gave up 2 bases and V 2 bases, and 5 bases lay outside the gene matches. The DNA of the CDR3 is TGTGCCAGCAGCTTACTCGCGGGGGTCACAGATACGCAGTATTTT. Its translation is CASSLLAGVTDTQYF.

CDR3: CASSPRRGLEAFF. CDR3 sequence (DNA): TGTGCCAGCAGCCCTCGACGGGGACTTGAAGCTTTCTTT. The chain recombines TRBV7-2 with TRBJ1-1; D may be TRBD1 (5 bases). Trimming removed 5 bases from V and 7 bases from J, with 14 bases in between. This CDR3 contains 13 residues. Germline V gene sequence: CDR1 SGHTA, CDR2 FQGNSA.

J is TRBJ1-1 and V is TRBV28; unclear D gene. From germline, CDR1 is MDHEN and CDR2 SYDVKM. Trimming removed 5 bases at V and 1 base at J, with 17 bases between. The CDR3 is 16 amino acids. In DNA, the CDR3 is TGTGCCAGCAGTCCTCTCCCCGGAGAGGGGAACACTGAAGCTTTCTTT. Residues: CASSPLPGEGNTEAFF.

V is TRBV7-3 and J is TRBJ1-1; the match to TRBD1 covers 9 bases. V lost 5 bases to trimming and J lost 0 bases; unmatched junction nucleotides: 7. Germline lookup yields CDR1 SGHTA and CDR2 FQGTGA. The CDR3 is made up of 16 amino acids. This CDR3 reads CASSPGDRAMNTEAFF. CDR3 nucleotide sequence: TGTGCCAGCAGCCCAGGGGACAGGGCTATGAACACTGAAGCTTTCTTT.

The chain links TRBV7-2 to TRBJ2-7; 11 nucleotides match TRBD2. CDR3 length: 15 residues. V shed 4 bases and J 4 bases; nucleotides not matched to a gene: 6. Germline lookup yields CDR1 SGHTA and CDR2 FQGNSA. The DNA of the CDR3 is TGTGCCAGCAGCTATGGGACTAGCGGAAATTACGAGCAGTACTTC. This codes for CASSYGTSGNYEQYF. Full variable domain (rest looked up from reference TRBV7-2 and TRBJ2-7): GAGVSQSPSNKVTEKGKDVELRCDPISGHTALYWYRQSLGQGLEFLIYFQGNSAPDKSGLPSDRFSAERTGGSVSTLTIQRTQQEDSAVYLCASSYGTSGNYEQYFGPGTRLTVT.

The chain carries TRBV4-3 and TRBJ2-7, with 7 bases identical to TRBD2. CDR1 LGHNA and CDR2 YSLEER come from the germline V gene. V gave up 1 base and J gave up 2 bases; unmatched junction bases: 8. This CDR3 has 16 residues. CDR3 region: CASSQALGGFTYEQYF. The CDR3 DNA sequence: TGCGCCAGCAGCCAAGCTTTGGGGGGGTTTACCTACGAGCAGTACTTC.

This clone is a singleton in its sample. The CDR3 DNA is TGTGCCAGCAGTTACTCTTTTCGGTTCTACGAGCAGTACTTC. Encoded protein: CASSYSFRFYEQYF. The chain uses TRBV6-6 and TRBJ2-7; D is undetermined. CDR1 and CDR2 from the germline V gene are MNHNY and SVGAGI (reference sequence). The V and J ends lost 0 bases and 3 bases respectively, with 9 bases between them. The CDR3 runs to 14 residues.

The DNA for the CDR3 is TGTGCCAGCAGCTTAGCGCAAACAAGGGTAAAACTGTTTTTT. This translates into CASSLAQTRVKLFF. This chain connects TRBV7-2 to TRBJ1-4, with no clear D. CDR1 and CDR2 from the germline V gene are SGHTA and FQGNSA. The CDR3 covers 14 residues. V was clipped by 0 bases and J by 10 bases, with 12 bases between them. Full variable domain (missing parts from reference TRBV7-2 and TRBJ1-4): GAGVSQSPSNKVTEKGKDVELRCDPISGHTALYWYRQSLGQGLEFLIYFQGNSAPDKSGLPSDRFSAERTGGSVSTLTIQRTQQEDSAVYLCASSLAQTRVKLFFGSGTQLSVL.

The chain employs TRBV6-5 and TRBJ2-1; D perhaps matches TRBD2 (5 bases). This CDR3 has 16 amino acids. Germline V CDR1 and CDR2: MNHEY, SVGAGI. Trimming took off 0 bases at V and 0 bases at J, with 9 bases between the two ends. The CDR3 nucleotides are TGTGCCAGCAGTTACTCGGCACTAGTCTCCTACAATGAGCAGTTCTTC. Its translation: CASSYSALVSYNEQFF.

The rearrangement joins TRBV6-5 to TRBJ1-2; 7 positions match TRBD1. Germline values: CDR1 MNHEY, CDR2 SVGAGI. The CDR3 extends over 15 amino acids. V lost 5 bases, J lost 0 bases, and 6 bases stayed unmatched. The CDR3: CASSLYRGANYGYTF. In DNA form, the CDR3 reads TGTGCCAGCAGTCTCTACAGGGGAGCTAACTATGGCTACACCTTC.

V gene TRBV7-3 combines with J gene TRBJ2-3; 10 nucleotides align to TRBD2. The CDR3 has 15 residues. V shed 4 bases, J shed 7 bases, and the junction held 8 bases outside the gene matches. In germline, CDR1 is SGHTA, CDR2 FQGTGA. This chain's CDR3 is CASSSSGGEGNTQYF. CDR3 in DNA: TGTGCCAGCAGCTCAAGCGGGGGGGAGGGGAATACGCAGTATTTT.

The genes are TRBV6-5 and TRBJ1-2; D may be TRBD1 (5 bases). Germline CDR1 and CDR2: MNHEY and SVGAGI. V gave up 2 bases and J gave up 2 bases, with 9 bases separating them. The CDR3 spans 14 residues. The CDR3 DNA reads TGTGCCAGCAGTTACGAGGGGTGGAACTATGGCTACACCTTC. Protein sequence: CASSYEGWNYGYTF.

The gene calls are TRBV7-9 and TRBJ2-4, with D perhaps given as TRBD1 or TRBD2 (5 bases each). V lost 4 bases and J lost 5, with 21 bases in between. Germline loops: CDR1 SEHNR, CDR2 FQNEAQ (reference sequence). The CDR3 is made up of 17 amino acids. As DNA, the CDR3 is TGTGCCAGCAGCTCCAAAGGGACCTACCCCCTAGAAAACATTCAGTACTTC. Its protein is CASSSKGTYPLENIQYF.

This clone showed up just once. V usage is TRBV27 and J usage is TRBJ1-6, with no clear D. Trimming left V 6 bases short and J 7 bases short, with 10 bases between. There are 13 residues in the CDR3. Germline values: CDR1 MNHEY, CDR2 SMNVEV (reference sequence). In DNA form, the CDR3 reads TGTGCCAGCAGGCCAGGATCAAATTCACCCCTCCACTTT. It translates to CASRPGSNSPLHF.

V usage is TRBV28 and J usage is TRBJ1-2, with D unresolved. Deletions cut 5 bases from V and 4 bases from J, with 5 bases between. The CDR3 covers 11 residues. The germline CDR1 and CDR2 sequences are MDHEN and SYDVKM. The CDR3 DNA reads as TGTGCCAGCAGTAATGGCTATGGCTACACCTTC. This gives the protein CASSNGYGYTF.

This chain uses TRBV28 with TRBJ2-5, with 9 bases fitting TRBD2. The CDR3 is made up of 14 amino acids. With V trimmed by 6 bases and J by 6 bases, 8 bases remained unmatched. From germline, CDR1 is MDHEN and CDR2 SYDVKM. Here the CDR3 reads CASRVAGETKTQYF. CDR3 DNA: TGTGCCAGCAGGGTAGCGGGAGAAACAAAGACCCAGTACTTC.

This rearrangement joins TRBV27 to TRBJ2-7, with 10 bases lining up with TRBD1. The CDR3 runs 18 residues. Germline CDR1 is MNHEY and CDR2 is SMNVEV (reference sequence). Germline trimming cut 2 bases from V and 2 bases from J; bases unmatched to any gene: 12. The DNA of the CDR3 is TGTGCCAGCAGTTTAGGACCTTCCGGGACAGGGGAAACCTACGAGCAGTACTTC. Translating gives CASSLGPSGTGETYEQYF.

As for this clone: This CDR3 is also generated by other DNA sequences in the sample. V is TRBV11-3 and J is TRBJ1-2; no firm D call. The V gene lost 4 bases and the J gene lost 0 bases, with 9 bases spanning the gap. Germline V lookup: CDR1 SGHNT, CDR2 YENEEA. This CDR3 region has 14 residues. The CDR3 spells CASSSREPNYGYTF. CDR3 in DNA: TGTGCCAGCAGCTCCAGAGAACCTAACTATGGCTACACCTTC.

The V call is TRBV7-2, the J call TRBJ1-1; D is unresolved. Trimming pared 2 bases from V and 3 bases from J, leaving 13 bases between. The CDR3 is 15 amino acids. Germline loops: CDR1 SGHTA, CDR2 FQGNSA. CDR3 sequence (DNA): TGTGCCAGCAGCTTAAAGGTTGGAGGGTACACTGAAGCTTTCTTT. It is translated as CASSLKVGGYTEAFF.

The chain recombines TRBV11-3 with TRBJ2-7; 9 nucleotides align to TRBD1. CDR3 length: 13 amino acids. V shed 5 bases and J 7 bases; nucleotides not matched to a gene: 6. CDR1 and CDR2 (germline): SGHNT, YENEEA. The CDR3 spells CASSPGQGGEQYF. As DNA, the CDR3 is TGTGCCAGCAGCCCGGGACAGGGTGGAGAGCAGTACTTC. Full variable domain (rest looked up from reference TRBV11-3 and TRBJ2-7): EAGVVQSPRYKIIEKKQPVAFWCNPISGHNTLYWYLQNLGQGPELLIRYENEEAVDDSQLPKDRFSAERLKGVDSTLKIQPAELGDSAVYLCASSPGQGGEQYFGPGTRLTVT.

The V and J genes are TRBV7-3 and TRBJ2-3; no reliable D call. The V gene lost 2 bases and the J gene lost 3 bases, with 12 bases spanning the gap. In germline, CDR1 is SGHTA, CDR2 FQGTGA. This CDR3 is 15 amino acids long. DNA for the CDR3: TGTGCCAGCAGCTTAGACCCAGGACCGACAGATACGCAGTATTTT. This encodes CASSLDPGPTDTQYF.

The CDR3 is CASSPRGVYEQFF. Here the CDR3 DNA reads TGTGCCAGCAGCCCCCGTGGGGTCTATGAGCAGTTCTTC. J is TRBJ2-1 and V is TRBV27; no clear D gene. CDR1 is MNHEY and CDR2 is SMNVEV in the germline V gene (reference sequence). This CDR3 spans 13 amino acids. V lost 6 bases to trimming and J lost 8 bases, with 14 bases between them.

V is TRBV4-3 and J is TRBJ1-2; maybe TRBD1 (5 bases). V was pared by 0 bases and J by 4 bases, with 9 bases between. The CDR3 is 14 residues long. Germline V gives CDR1 LGHNA, CDR2 YSLEER. The CDR3 loop reads CASSQELGVYGYTF. Here the CDR3 DNA reads TGCGCCAGCAGCCAAGAGTTAGGGGTCTATGGCTACACCTTC.

V is TRBV7-6 and J is TRBJ1-5, with a tentative D call TRBD1 (5 bases). Germline loops: CDR1 SGHVS, CDR2 FNYEAQ. V was pared by 0 bases and J by 5 bases, with 5 bases between. The CDR3 covers 13 residues. CDR3 coding DNA: TGTGCCAGCAGCTTAGCCAGGGATCAGCCCCAGCATTTT. Translating it yields CASSLARDQPQHF. The variable domain in full, completed from reference TRBV7-6 and TRBJ1-5, reads GAGVSQSPRYKVTKRGQDVALRCDPISGHVSLYWYRQALGQGPEFLTYFNYEAQQDKSGLPNDRFSAERPEGSISTLTIQRTEQRDSAMYRCASSLARDQPQHFGDGTRLSIL.

The chain carries TRBV19 and TRBJ2-3, with 7 nucleotides matching TRBD1. The CDR3 spans 13 residues. Germline V gene data show CDR1 as LNHDA and CDR2 as SQIVND (reference sequence). V was pared by 8 bases and J by 5 bases, with 7 bases of the junction left unmatched. CDR3 sequence: CASGQVAEDTQYF. The CDR3 DNA reads TGTGCCAGTGGACAGGTTGCAGAAGATACGCAGTATTTT.

The J gene is TRBJ1-2, the V gene TRBV25-1; D gene unclear. Per germline, CDR1 MGHDK and CDR2 SYGVNS. With 7 bases removed from V and 5 bases from J, the gap between germline ends came to 14 bases. The CDR3 sequence is 13 residues long. CDR3 sequence (DNA): TGTGCCAGCAAGGGTCTGACACTATATGGCTACACCTTC. Translating gives CASKGLTLYGYTF.

The J gene is TRBJ2-7, the V gene TRBV5-1; a weak D match, TRBD2 (5 bases). Germline-derived CDR1 and CDR2 are SGHRS and YFSETQ. The CDR3 extends over 15 amino acids. V was trimmed by 4 bases and J by 7 bases, leaving 21 bases between them. CDR3 nucleotide sequence: TGCGCCAGCAGCCTCCCTTCTGCGGGCCTGGAAGAGCAGTACTTC. Its translation: CASSLPSAGLEEQYF.

The genes are TRBV6-6 and TRBJ2-3, with D possibly TRBD1 on 6 matching bases. The CDR3 is made up of 16 amino acids. Germline V gives CDR1 MNHNY, CDR2 SVGAGI (reference sequence). With 6 bases removed from V and 2 bases from J, the gap between germline ends came to 18 bases. This chain's CDR3 is CASRRNLQGTTDTQYF. CDR3 DNA: TGTGCCAGCAGGCGCAACTTACAGGGAACCACAGATACGCAGTATTTT.

This rearrangement joins TRBV14 to TRBJ2-2, with unresolved D. The CDR3 length is 12 residues. V was pared by 0 bases and J by 9 bases, with 5 bases between. From germline, CDR1 is SGHDN and CDR2 FVKESK. For the CDR3, the DNA is TGTGCCAGCAGCCAAGAGTTCCGGGAGCTGTTTTTT. This encodes CASSQEFRELFF.